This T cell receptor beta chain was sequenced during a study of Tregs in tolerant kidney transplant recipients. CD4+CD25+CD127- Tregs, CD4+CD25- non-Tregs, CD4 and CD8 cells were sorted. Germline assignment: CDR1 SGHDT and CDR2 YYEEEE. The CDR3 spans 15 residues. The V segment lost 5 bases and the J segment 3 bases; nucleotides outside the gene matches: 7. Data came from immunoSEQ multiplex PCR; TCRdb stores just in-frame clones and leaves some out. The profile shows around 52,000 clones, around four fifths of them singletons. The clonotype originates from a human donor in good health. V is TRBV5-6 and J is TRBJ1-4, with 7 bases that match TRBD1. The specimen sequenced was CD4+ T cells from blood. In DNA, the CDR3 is TGTGCCAGCAGTCACACCGGGACAGCTAATGAAAAACTGTTTTTT. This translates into CASSHTGTANEKLFF.